Following are 9 T cell receptor beta chains from one sample sequenced in a study of neurological immune-mediated disorders. From the 5' RACE reads, TCRdb called clonotypes with MiXCR, one entry per CDR3 protein. The data show some 77,000 distinct CDR3 sequences, roughly 13% seen once. Sample time point: longitudinal time-point 1 (baseline). The sequenced material came from PBMCs. These TCRs come from a female donor with HTLV-1-associated myelopathy (HAM/TSP).

Regarding this clonotype: A read error may be the cause here, since a much bigger clone is one base away. The V and J genes are TRBV12-3 or TRBV12-4 and TRBJ1-5, with 7 bases matching TRBD1. This CDR3 has 16 residues. Trimming at V came to 6 bases and at J to 7 bases, leaving 15 bases not matched to a gene. CDR3 DNA: TGTGCCAGCAGCCGACCCCCAGGGGGGGAAGGGCAGCCCCAGCATTTT. Translated, it gives CASSRPPGGEGQPQHF.

This chain joins TRBV5-6 and TRBJ2-7, with a possible D match to TRBD2 (5 bases). This CDR3 is built from 14 residues. V lost 1 base and J 2 bases, leaving 10 bases between the germline ends. Germline V gives CDR1 SGHDT, CDR2 YYEEEE. CDR3 region: CASSLQRTPYEQYF. CDR3 DNA sequence: TGTGCCAGCAGCTTGCAGCGGACTCCCTACGAGCAGTACTTC.

This clonotype was observed at least ten times. The rearrangement uses TRBV25-1 and TRBJ1-2, with 7 bases that match TRBD1. The ends lost 4 bases at V and 6 bases at J; junction bases unmatched: 8. This CDR3 contains 14 residues. Germline CDR1 reads MGHDK; CDR2 reads SYGVNS. The CDR3 loop is CASSATGVHDGYTF. CDR3 in DNA: TGTGCCAGCAGTGCCACAGGGGTTCACGATGGCTACACCTTC.

This clonotype was observed a handful of times. This chain connects TRBV25-1 to TRBJ1-2, with D perhaps TRBD1 (5 bases). The germline V gene has CDR1 MGHDK and CDR2 SYGVNS. V was pared by 4 bases and J by 9 bases, with 33 bases between. The CDR3 spans 19 residues. For the CDR3, the DNA is TGTGCCAGCAGTGGTAATTGGGACGGCTTACTCAGTAGAACTATGAGCTACACCTTC. Translating gives CASSGNWDGLLSRTMSYTF.

This clonotype was detected many times. This CDR3 reads CASSEGQGVHQPQHF. The CDR3 DNA reads TGTGCCAGCAGCGAAGGACAGGGCGTGCATCAGCCCCAGCATTTT. The chain has TRBV21-1 and TRBJ1-5; no DNA check was done on the table's D call, TRBD1. TRBV21-1 is marked as a pseudogene. This CDR3 has 15 amino acids.

Many counts were recorded for this clonotype. The rearrangement joins TRBV20-1 to TRBJ1-1; D call uncertain. The germline V gene has CDR1 DFQATT and CDR2 SNEGSKA (reference sequence). With 1 base removed from V and 1 base from J, the gap between germline ends came to 7 bases. This CDR3 is 13 amino acids long. As DNA, the CDR3 is TGCAGTGCTAGAGGACTTCAGAACACTGAAGCTTTCTTT. Its protein product is CSARGLQNTEAFF.

The table lists this clonotype with many counts. The genes are TRBV6-6 and TRBJ1-4; no reliable D call. CDR1 and CDR2 (germline): MNHNY, SVGAGI (reference sequence). There are 14 residues in the CDR3. V lost 8 bases and J 10 bases, leaving 20 bases between the germline ends. The CDR3 here is CASRGSLEPGKLFF. CDR3 in DNA: TGTGCCAGCCGGGGTTCATTGGAACCTGGAAAACTGTTTTTT.

This sequence joins TRBV3-1 and TRBJ2-7; no clear D. This CDR3 is 12 amino acids long. The ends were cut back, 3 bases at V and 3 bases at J, with 6 bases in the middle. CDR1 is LGHDT and CDR2 is YNNKEL in the germline V gene (reference sequence). This chain's CDR3 is CASSQADYEQYF. CDR3 in DNA: TGTGCCAGCAGCCAGGCTGACTACGAGCAGTACTTC.

At least ten counts were recorded for this clonotype. CDR3 amino acids: CASSLVAGKNTEAFF. The CDR3 nucleotides read TGCGCCAGCAGCTTGGTCGCGGGAAAGAACACTGAAGCTTTCTTT. The chain recombines TRBV5-1 with TRBJ1-1; D is unresolved. The germline V gene encodes CDR1 SGHRS and CDR2 YFSETQ. This CDR3 is 15 amino acids long. Trimming took off 0 bases at V and 1 base at J, with 10 bases between the two ends.